Listed below are T cell receptor beta chains from one sample, sequenced in a study of cytomegalovirus exposure and HLA in healthy donors. Libraries were prepared by immunoSEQ multiplex PCR; TCRdb keeps only in-frame clonotypes and omits some of them. Among around 140,000 clones listed, around 87% were seen once. Sample: PBMCs. The receptors were gathered from a woman in her thirties in good health and CMV-seronegative. CDR3s include the opening cysteine and the closing phenylalanine or tryptophan. A D gene is named only where the DNA matches it firmly. Not all rows give a size; the values are once, few, many and, for expanded clones, a class.

>TRBD2|-|TRBJ2-5|TRBV4-3
CASSQGPGGAQYF
TGCGCCAGCAGCCAAGGTCCGGGGGGGGCCCAGTACTTC
>TRBD1|-|TRBJ1-1|TRBV5-1
CASSPTDRGADTEAFF
TGCGCCAGCAGCCCGACGGACAGGGGCGCCGACACTGAAGCTTTCTTT
>TRBD2|-|TRBJ2-7|TRBV19
CASSSTSGSYEQYF
TGTGCCAGTAGCTCGACTAGCGGCTCCTACGAGCAGTACTTC
>-|-|TRBJ1-5|TRBV4-3
CASSREIDRNQPQHF
TGCGCCAGCAGCCGAGAAATCGACAGAAATCAGCCCCAGCATTTT
>-|-|TRBJ2-3|TRBV7-9
CASSLAGLTDTQYF
TGTGCCAGCAGCTTAGCGGGGCTCACAGATACGCAGTATTTT
>-|-|TRBJ1-5|TRBV28
CASTPGGGLLKPQHF
TGTGCCAGCACCCCCGGGGGGGGCCTCCTCAAGCCCCAGCATTTT
>TRBD1|many|TRBJ1-4|TRBV6-1
CASSEGRTGNEKLFF
TGTGCCAGCAGTGAAGGGCGGACAGGGAACGAAAAACTGTTTTTT
>-|-|TRBJ2-2|TRBV6-1
CASSEVPGAGELFF
TGTGCCAGCAGTGAAGTTCCAGGTGCCGGGGAGCTGTTTTTT
>-|-|TRBJ1-1|TRBV28
CASSLSGVNTEAFF
TGTGCCAGCAGTTTATCAGGGGTTAACACTGAAGCTTTCTTT
>TRBD1|-|TRBJ2-5|TRBV10-3
CAISTSGGLEETQYF
TGTGCCATCAGTACTTCAGGGGGTTTGGAAGAGACCCAGTACTTC
>-|-|TRBJ1-1|TRBV7-9
CASSLVAGAEAFF
TGTGCCAGCAGCTTAGTGGCAGGGGCTGAAGCTTTCTTT
>TRBD1|-|TRBJ1-1|TRBV11-2
CASSLGQGNTEAFF
TGTGCCAGCAGCCTCGGACAGGGAAACACTGAAGCTTTCTTT
>TRBD2|-|TRBJ2-5|TRBV7-8
CASSLARQRGTQETQYF
TGTGCCAGCAGCTTAGCGAGGCAGCGGGGGACCCAAGAGACCCAGTACTTC
>TRBD1|once|TRBJ2-7|TRBV14
CASSPGQGPYEQYF
TGTGCCAGCAGCCCGGGACAGGGTCCCTACGAGCAGTACTTC
>-|-|TRBJ1-6|TRBV4-3
CASSQDGAATNSPLHF
TGCGCCAGCAGCCAAGATGGGGCCGCAACCAATTCACCCCTCCACTTT
>-|-|TRBJ2-7|TRBV27
CASSLSTQPYEQYF
TGTGCCAGCAGTTTATCCACACAGCCCTACGAGCAGTACTTC
>-|-|TRBJ2-1|TRBV5-8
CASSLGGPHNEQFF
TGTGCCAGCAGCTTGGGGGGCCCCCACAATGAGCAGTTCTTC
>-|-|TRBJ1-1|TRBV28
CASSFSSWGRGGTEAFF
TGTGCCAGCAGTTTTAGTTCTTGGGGCCGCGGGGGCACTGAAGCTTTCTTT
>-|-|TRBJ1-1|TRBV5-6
CASSHGGEAFF
TGTGCCAGCAGCCACGGGGGGGAAGCTTTCTTT
>-|-|TRBJ1-6|TRBV10-3
CAISDQGQPSPLHF
TGTGCCATCAGTGATCAAGGACAGCCTTCACCCCTCCACTTT
>-|-|TRBJ1-2|TRBV28
CASSLRGSKWGYGYTF
TGTGCCAGCAGTTTGCGGGGCAGCAAATGGGGGTATGGCTACACCTTC
>-|-|TRBJ1-2|TRBV7-2
CASNSAGNEYGYTF
TGTGCCAGCAACTCAGCCGGGAACGAATATGGCTACACCTTC
>-|few|TRBJ2-3|TRBV7-2
CASSSTSWEGVPDTQYF
TGTGCCAGCAGCTCGACTAGCTGGGAGGGGGTCCCAGATACGCAGTATTTT
>-|-|TRBJ2-7|TRBV15
CATSRVPRGRGAEQYF
TGTGCCACCAGCAGAGTTCCGAGAGGGAGGGGGGCCGAGCAGTACTTC
>-|-|TRBJ1-2|TRBV28
CASSSGMAYGYTF
TGTGCCAGCAGTTCAGGGATGGCCTATGGCTACACCTTC
>TRBD1|-|TRBJ1-2|TRBV7-9
CASSWDSYGYTF
TGTGCCAGCAGCTGGGACAGCTATGGCTACACCTTC
>TRBD2|-|TRBJ2-3|TRBV9
CASSVGASGRVDTQYF
TGTGCCAGCAGCGTAGGGGCTAGCGGGAGAGTAGATACGCAGTATTTT